These 21 T cell receptor beta chains were all obtained from the same sample, sequenced in a study of blood T cell repertoires in COVID-19. Clones were read by immunoSEQ multiplex PCR, and TCRdb kept only the in-frame ones, dropping some. The table lists 100,000 to 120,000 clones, 65% to 90% of them singletons. Specimen: peripheral blood. The receptor set was obtained from a woman aged 55-70 years with acute or convalescent COVID-19.

This clone came up a few times. The chain employs TRBV24-1 and TRBJ2-1, with D tentatively TRBD1 (6 bases). The CDR3 runs to 16 residues. CDR1 is KGHDR and CDR2 is SFDVKD in the germline V gene. V shed 0 bases and J shed 2 bases, with 10 bases lying between them. The CDR3 region has the DNA TGTGCCACCAGTGATTTGCCGGGACAACCCTACAATGAGCAGTTCTTC. Translation: CATSDLPGQPYNEQFF.

This clone was observed a few times. The J gene is TRBJ1-3, the V gene TRBV27; D remains unclear. Germline V gene lookup returns CDR1 MNHEY and CDR2 SMNVEV (reference sequence). V lost 2 bases and J 1 base, leaving 9 bases between the germline ends. This CDR3 comprises 15 residues. The CDR3 is CASSLGSSSGNTIYF. The CDR3, as DNA: TGTGCCAGCAGTTTAGGGAGTTCGTCTGGAAACACCATATATTTT.

The chain combines TRBV6-4 with TRBJ1-6; 8 nucleotides line up with TRBD1. This CDR3 comprises 14 residues. Germline V gives CDR1 MRHNA, CDR2 SNTAGT. J was trimmed by 9 bases and V by 3 bases; bases with no gene match: 4. In DNA, the CDR3 is TGTGCCAGCAGTGAGGGACAGGACCCTTCACCCCTCCACTTT. It is translated as CASSEGQDPSPLHF.

V usage is TRBV28 and J usage is TRBJ2-7; D perhaps matches TRBD1 (6 bases). The ends were cut back, 6 bases at V and 1 base at J, with 19 bases in the middle. The germline V gene has CDR1 MDHEN and CDR2 SYDVKM. This CDR3 region has 16 residues. For the CDR3, the DNA is TGTGCCAGCAGACCGACAGGTCTCGCCTCTTCCTACGAGCAGTACTTC. The encoded protein is CASRPTGLASSYEQYF.

The chain recombines TRBV6-5 with TRBJ2-1, with a tentative D call TRBD2 (5 bases). Trimming took off 6 bases at V and 4 bases at J, with 16 bases between the two ends. Germline lookup yields CDR1 MNHEY and CDR2 SVGAGI. CDR3 size: 15 residues. The CDR3: CASSSSGNIYNEQFF. The CDR3 nucleotides read TGTGCCAGCAGCAGCAGCGGAAACATTTACAATGAGCAGTTCTTC.

The CDR3 region is CASSIRRARTTEAFF. CDR3 in DNA: TGTGCCAGTAGTATTCGGAGGGCACGGACTACTGAAGCTTTCTTT. The chain couples TRBV19 to TRBJ1-1; D remains unclear. Trimming stripped 3 bases from V and 5 bases from J, with 16 bases between. CDR1 and CDR2 from the germline V gene are LNHDA and SQIVND (reference sequence). CDR3 length: 15 amino acids.

The chain recombines TRBV11-3 with TRBJ2-5; D is perhaps TRBD2 (6 bases). With 6 bases removed from V and 2 bases from J, the gap between germline ends came to 10 bases. Germline CDR1 reads SGHNT; CDR2 reads YENEEA. There are 13 residues in the CDR3. The CDR3 bases are TGTGCCAGCAGACGGGACTTACAAGAGACCCAGTACTTC. Protein product: CASRRDLQETQYF.

The chain joins TRBV7-2 to TRBJ1-5, with a possible D match to TRBD1 (5 bases). V lost 7 bases and J lost 9, with 19 bases in between. The germline CDR1 and CDR2 sequences are SGHTA and FQGNSA. This CDR3 has 14 amino acids. The CDR3 nucleotides read TGTGCCAGCACCCGGGACTCGGACGGCCGGCCCCAGCATTTT. This gives the protein CASTRDSDGRPQHF.

This clone was counted once. The chain links TRBV24-1 to TRBJ1-2; 11 nucleotides line up with TRBD1. V shed 10 bases and J 5 bases; nucleotides not matched to a gene: 5. The CDR3 is made up of 13 amino acids. CDR1 and CDR2 (germline): KGHDR, SFDVKD. This chain's CDR3 is CATSGTGGYGYTF. In DNA form, the CDR3 reads TGTGCCACTTCCGGGACAGGGGGGTATGGCTACACCTTC.

The chain has TRBV9 and TRBJ1-3, with D uncertain. Germline loops: CDR1 SGDLS, CDR2 YYNGEE. The V gene lost 7 bases and the J gene lost 0 bases, with 11 bases spanning the gap. This CDR3 has 14 residues. The chain's CDR3 is CASRRDYSGNTIYF. In DNA, the CDR3 is TGTGCCAGCCGTCGAGACTACTCTGGAAACACCATATATTTT.

The chain has TRBV2 and TRBJ1-2; D remains ambiguous. The CDR3 has 13 residues. Trimming cost V 2 bases and J 3 bases, with 7 bases left between them. Germline CDR1 and CDR2: SNHLY and FYNNEI. CDR3 DNA sequence: TGTGCCAGCAGTGAACAGGAATACTATGGCTACACCTTC. Its translation is CASSEQEYYGYTF.

CDR3: CASSLRAPGGSQPQHF. The CDR3 nucleotides are TGTGCCAGCAGTTTAAGGGCTCCGGGGGGCAGTCAGCCCCAGCATTTT. This chain joins TRBV27 and TRBJ1-5; a possible D gene is TRBD1 (6 bases). V was pared by 2 bases and J by 6 bases, with 17 bases between. This CDR3 contains 16 residues. Germline V CDR1 and CDR2: MNHEY, SMNVEV (reference sequence).

This clone was seen only a few times. CDR3 sequence reads: CAISESAGQPQHF. Written as DNA, the CDR3 is TGTGCCATCAGTGAGTCCGCAGGACAGCCCCAGCATTTT. The V call is TRBV10-3, the J call TRBJ1-5; D is unclear. V was trimmed by 0 bases and J by 7 bases, leaving 7 bases between them. Germline V gene data show CDR1 as ENHRY and CDR2 as SYGVKD. This CDR3 has 13 amino acids.

The chain links TRBV6-5 to TRBJ2-3; 9 nucleotides align to TRBD1. This CDR3 is built from 16 residues. V shed 3 bases, J shed 3 bases, and the junction held 7 bases outside the gene matches. CDR1 and CDR2 from the germline V gene are MNHEY and SVGAGI. The CDR3 DNA sequence: TGTGCCAGCAGTTATCGGAGGACAGGGGAAACAGATACGCAGTATTTT. Protein sequence: CASSYRRTGETDTQYF.

The genes are TRBV30 and TRBJ1-3; D is unclear. The CDR3 extends over 13 amino acids. V shed 8 bases and J shed 4 bases, with 15 bases lying between them. Germline values: CDR1 GTSNPN, CDR2 SVGIG (reference sequence). The CDR3: CAAEGLPGNTIYF. CDR3 nucleotide sequence: TGTGCCGCGGAGGGCCTTCCAGGAAACACCATATATTTT. Combining the CDR3 with reference TRBV30 and TRBJ1-3 gives the whole variable domain SQTIHQWPATLVQPVGSPLSLECTVEGTSNPNLYWYRQAAGRGLQLLFYSVGIGQISSEVPQNLSASRPQDRQFILSSKKLLLSDSGFYLCAAEGLPGNTIYFGEGSWLTVV.

The chain joins TRBV5-6 to TRBJ2-5; 9 bases match TRBD2. V shed 1 base and J 1 base; nucleotides not matched to a gene: 5. The CDR3 spans 16 residues. Germline V gene data show CDR1 as SGHDT and CDR2 as YYEEEE. The CDR3, as DNA: TGTGCCAGCAGCTTGTTTGGCGGGGGGGCCCAAGAGACCCAGTACTTC. It yields the protein CASSLFGGGAQETQYF.

The CDR3 nucleotides read TGTGCCTGGAGTGTACAGGCAGTATATGGCTACACCTTC. Translated, it gives CAWSVQAVYGYTF. V gene TRBV30 combines with J gene TRBJ1-2, with TRBD1 as a possible D gene (5 bases). The CDR3 spans 13 residues. The V end was cut by 0 bases, the J end by 5 bases, with 10 bases between. Germline assignment: CDR1 GTSNPN and CDR2 SVGIG (reference sequence).

The rearrangement uses TRBV6-6 and TRBJ1-2; no firm D call. The CDR3 runs to 16 residues. Trimming cost V 0 bases and J 5 bases, with 16 bases left between them. From germline, CDR1 is MNHNY and CDR2 SVGAGI (reference sequence). CDR3 DNA sequence: TGTGCCAGCAGTTACTCCCCACGCCACGTTGCGTATGGCTACACCTTC. It specifies CASSYSPRHVAYGYTF.

This chain links TRBV2 with TRBJ2-7; D perhaps matches TRBD1 (6 bases). Germline CDR1 is SNHLY and CDR2 is FYNNEI. This CDR3 comprises 14 residues. The V end was cut by 9 bases, the J end by 7 bases, with 22 bases between. The CDR3 protein is CASIRGQKAGEQYF. For the CDR3, the DNA is TGTGCCAGTATTAGGGGACAAAAGGCCGGGGAGCAGTACTTC.

This chain joins TRBV15 and TRBJ2-7, with a weak D call TRBD2 (6 bases). The germline V gene has CDR1 LNHNV and CDR2 YYDKDF (reference sequence). The CDR3 length is 16 residues. V shed 1 base and J shed 6 bases, with 19 bases lying between them. As DNA, the CDR3 is TGTGCCACCAGCAGAGGGACTACCGCCCCCGTTTCCGAGCAGTACTTC. It encodes CATSRGTTAPVSEQYF.

The chain combines TRBV3-1 (or the pseudogene TRBV3-2) with TRBJ1-4; 10 nucleotides agree with TRBD1. This CDR3 spans 14 amino acids. CDR1 and CDR2 from the germline V gene are LGHDT and YNNKEL (reference sequence). J gave up 6 bases and V 7 bases, and 5 bases lay outside the gene matches. DNA of the CDR3: TGTGCCAGCACCGTGGGGACAGGGGATGAAAAACTGTTTTTT. Protein sequence: CASTVGTGDEKLFF.